Below, 28 T cell receptor beta chains from the same sample are listed, as sequenced in a study of blood T cell repertoires in COVID-19. TCRdb keeps only in-frame clones here, not all; method: immunoSEQ multiplex PCR. Of around 300,000 clones listed, 75% to 90% were seen once; the top ten hold about 1.7%. The sequencing sample was made of PBMCs or T cells enriched from blood (not recorded which). These receptors were collected from a woman in her forties who had recovered from COVID-19.

The chain employs TRBV2 and TRBJ1-4; a possible D gene is TRBD1 (6 bases). The V gene lost 6 bases and the J gene lost 5 bases, with 10 bases spanning the gap. This CDR3 is 13 amino acids long. The germline V gene encodes CDR1 SNHLY and CDR2 FYNNEI. The CDR3 reads CASSADRNEKLFF. The CDR3 DNA reads as TGTGCCAGCAGCGCCGACAGGAATGAAAAACTGTTTTTT.

The rearrangement joins TRBV3-1 (or the pseudogene TRBV3-2) to TRBJ1-1; TRBD1 might be the D (6 bases). This CDR3 is 14 amino acids long. Trimming took 4 bases from V and 5 from J, leaving 14 bases between them. Germline V gives CDR1 LGHDT, CDR2 YNNKEL (reference sequence). CDR3 in amino acids: CASSPGRGLTEAFF. Here the CDR3 DNA reads TGTGCCAGCAGCCCTGGGAGGGGGTTGACTGAAGCTTTCTTT.

The chain has TRBV7-9 and TRBJ1-1; the D gene is possibly TRBD1 (6 bases). The CDR3 spans 12 residues. The germline gives CDR1 SEHNR, CDR2 FQNEAQ (reference sequence). The ends were cut back, 5 bases at V and 9 bases at J, with 13 bases in the middle. The CDR3 protein is CASSLVWGQAFF. DNA of the CDR3: TGTGCCAGCAGCCTAGTGTGGGGGCAAGCTTTCTTT.

The chain combines TRBV15 with TRBJ1-5, with unresolved D. CDR1 and CDR2 (germline): LNHNV, YYDKDF (reference sequence). CDR3 length: 14 amino acids. With 0 bases removed from V and 4 bases from J, the gap between germline ends came to 7 bases. In nucleotides, the CDR3 is TGTGCCACCAGCAGAGAATTGAGGAATCAGCCCCAGCATTTT. This codes for CATSRELRNQPQHF. The full variable domain, completed using reference TRBV15 and TRBJ1-5, is DAMVIQNPRYQVTQFGKPVTLSCSQTLNHNVMYWYQQKSSQAPKLLFHYYDKDFNNEADTPDNFQSRRPNTSFCFLDIRSPGLGDTAMYLCATSRELRNQPQHFGDGTRLSIL.

The rearrangement uses TRBV29-1 and TRBJ1-1, with D possibly matching TRBD1 (6 bases). Germline CDR1 and CDR2: SQVTM and ANQGSEA. The CDR3 has 13 amino acids. V lost 6 bases, J lost 0 bases, and 11 bases lay in between. CDR3: CSVQGHMNTEAFF. The CDR3 nucleotides read TGCAGCGTGCAGGGGCACATGAACACTGAAGCTTTCTTT.

The chain has TRBV29-1 and TRBJ1-5; tentatively, D is TRBD1 (6 bases). Trimming took off 7 bases at V and 1 base at J, with 14 bases between the two ends. The CDR3 consists of 14 residues. Germline CDR1 and CDR2: SQVTM and ANQGSEA. The CDR3 here is CSATTGTSNQPQHF. Here the CDR3 DNA reads TGCAGCGCAACAACAGGGACCAGCAATCAGCCCCAGCATTTT.

The V gene is TRBV19, the J gene TRBJ1-2; 7 bases match TRBD1. The ends lost 6 bases at V and 4 bases at J; junction bases unmatched: 5. The germline V gene encodes CDR1 LNHDA and CDR2 SQIVND (reference sequence). The CDR3 extends over 13 amino acids. CDR3 nucleotide sequence: TGTGCCAGTAGCCTGGGACAGCTCTATGGCTACACCTTC. It encodes CASSLGQLYGYTF. The entire variable domain, with the rest obtained from reference TRBV19 and TRBJ1-2, is as follows: DGGITQSPKYLFRKEGQNVTLSCEQNLNHDAMYWYRQDPGQGLRLIYYSQIVNDFQKGDIAEGYSVSREKKESFPLTVTSAQKNPTAFYLCASSLGQLYGYTFGSGTRLTVV.

The V and J genes are TRBV7-3 and TRBJ2-5; the D is unclear. Germline CDR1 and CDR2: SGHTA and FQGTGA. CDR3 size: 13 residues. V lost 5 bases to trimming and J lost 4 bases, with 11 bases between them. The CDR3 DNA follows: TGTGCCAGCAGCCTCAGGAACGGAGAGACCCAGTACTTC. This gives the protein CASSLRNGETQYF.

The rearrangement uses TRBV5-1 and TRBJ2-3; the D gene is possibly TRBD2 (5 bases). Germline lookup yields CDR1 SGHRS and CDR2 YFSETQ. V was clipped by 4 bases and J by 7 bases, with 10 bases between them. There are 12 residues in the CDR3. The chain's CDR3 is CASSSSEYTQYF. The CDR3 bases are TGCGCCAGCAGCAGTAGCGAATATACGCAGTATTTT.

The genes are TRBV5-5 and TRBJ2-3, with 8 bases aligning to TRBD2. V was pared by 3 bases and J by 6 bases, with 18 bases of the junction left unmatched. Germline-derived CDR1 and CDR2 are SGHKS and YYEKEE (reference sequence). The CDR3 has 18 amino acids. CDR3 in amino acids: CASSSRGGRGGPGDTQYF. DNA for the CDR3: TGTGCCAGCAGCTCCCGCGGAGGACGGGGGGGACCTGGGGATACGCAGTATTTT.

J is TRBJ2-2 and V is TRBV11-2; possible D gene TRBD1, 5 bases. The CDR3 is made up of 15 amino acids. Germline lookup yields CDR1 SGHAT and CDR2 FQNNGV. V lost 4 bases to trimming and J lost 8 bases, with 17 bases between them. Here the CDR3 DNA reads TGTGCCAGCAGCTCCCGTGGGGCAGTACAGGGGGAGCTGTTTTTT. Its protein product is CASSSRGAVQGELFF.

This clone appeared a few times. The chain uses TRBV4-1 and TRBJ2-2; D is ambiguous. Germline values: CDR1 MGHRA, CDR2 YSYEKL. The CDR3 is 14 residues long. Trimming cost V 0 bases and J 2 bases, with 4 bases left between them. CDR3 DNA: TGCGCCAGCAGCCAAGATAAAAACACCGGGGAGCTGTTTTTT. This sequence encodes CASSQDKNTGELFF.

The rearrangement uses TRBV7-8 and TRBJ1-3, with D unresolved. The V gene lost 2 bases and the J gene lost 4 bases, with 18 bases spanning the gap. Germline assignment: CDR1 SGHVS and CDR2 FQNEAQ. The CDR3 sequence is 17 residues long. This CDR3 reads CASSLSSIPREGNTIYF. DNA of the CDR3: TGTGCCAGCAGCTTATCAAGCATACCGAGAGAGGGAAACACCATATATTTT.

The chain is built from TRBV30 and TRBJ2-2, with 7 bases matching TRBD1. CDR1 GTSNPN and CDR2 SVGIG come from the germline V gene (reference sequence). The CDR3 has 14 residues. The trim removed 0 bases at V and 6 bases at J, leaving 4 bases unmatched. The CDR3 DNA follows: TGTGCCTGGAGTGTCAAGGGGGCAGCCGGGGAGCTGTTTTTT. Translating it yields CAWSVKGAAGELFF.

V usage is TRBV28 and J usage is TRBJ1-2, with D perhaps TRBD1 (5 bases). The CDR3 consists of 14 residues. The germline gives CDR1 MDHEN, CDR2 SYDVKM. V gave up 3 bases and J gave up 1 base, with 9 bases separating them. Written as DNA, the CDR3 is TGTGCCAGCAGTTTCTCGGGGGTTAACTATGGCTACACCTTC. The encoded protein is CASSFSGVNYGYTF.

This chain connects TRBV6-2 or TRBV6-3 to TRBJ1-5, with D perhaps matching TRBD1 (6 bases). The CDR3 runs 15 residues. V was shortened by 5 bases and J by 7 bases, with 18 bases between the two germline ends. The V gene's germline CDR1 is MNHEY and CDR2 SVGEGT. CDR3 nucleotides: TGTGCCAGCAGTCGGAGTCCAGGGGTTACGCAGCCCCAGCATTTT. Encoded protein: CASSRSPGVTQPQHF.

J is TRBJ2-7 and V is TRBV30; a weak D match, TRBD1 (6 bases). Trimming stripped 3 bases from V and 7 bases from J, with 16 bases between. CDR3 length equals 13 residues. CDR1 and CDR2 (germline): GTSNPN, SVGIG (reference sequence). CDR3 residues: CAWSSQGSGEQYF. The CDR3 DNA follows: TGTGCCTGGAGCTCCCAGGGGTCTGGTGAGCAGTACTTC. The complete variable domain, with remaining parts taken from reference TRBV30 and TRBJ2-7, reads SQTIHQWPATLVQPVGSPLSLECTVEGTSNPNLYWYRQAAGRGLQLLFYSVGIGQISSEVPQNLSASRPQDRQFILSSKKLLLSDSGFYLCAWSSQGSGEQYFGPGTRLTVT.

The chain joins TRBV11-3 to TRBJ2-2; 8 positions match TRBD2. Trimming removed 5 bases from V and 5 bases from J; junction bases left unmatched: 7. Per germline, CDR1 SGHNT and CDR2 YENEEA. The CDR3 has 15 residues. CDR3 in amino acids: CASSPGVAGTGELFF. Here the CDR3 DNA reads TGTGCCAGCAGCCCCGGGGTAGCGGGAACCGGGGAGCTGTTTTTT.

V gene TRBV21-1 combines with J gene TRBJ1-2; the D segment call TRBD1 is taken from the table without a DNA check. TRBV21-1 is assigned pseudogene status. This CDR3 has 17 residues. CDR3 nucleotide sequence: TGTGCCAGCAGCAAAGTGACAGGGCCTCCCCCTAACTATGGCTACACCTTC. Translation gives CASSKVTGPPPNYGYTF.

V usage is TRBV5-1 and J usage is TRBJ1-2, with a tentative D call TRBD1 (6 bases). Trimming pared 4 bases from V and 8 bases from J, leaving 15 bases between. This CDR3 spans 13 amino acids. The germline V gene has CDR1 SGHRS and CDR2 YFSETQ. The CDR3 DNA reads TGCGCCAGCAGCGTACAGGGTGATGTCGGCTACACCTTC. As protein: CASSVQGDVGYTF.

This chain links TRBV7-6 with TRBJ2-5; 11 bases agree with TRBD2. Germline V gene data show CDR1 as SGHVS and CDR2 as FNYEAQ. The CDR3 contains 16 residues. V was pared by 5 bases and J by 4 bases, with 9 bases of the junction left unmatched. The CDR3 DNA is TGTGCCAGCAGCCCGGGGATTAGCGGGAGGGGAGAGACCCAGTACTTC. Its translation is CASSPGISGRGETQYF.

V and J are TRBV7-9 and TRBJ1-4; D possibly corresponds to TRBD1 (6 bases). V gave up 1 base and J gave up 8 bases, with 20 bases separating them. The CDR3 sequence is 17 residues long. Germline CDR1 SEHNR, CDR2 FQNEAQ (reference sequence). In DNA, the CDR3 is TGTGCCAGCAGCTTAGGGCGTAGGGGGGGTGATAACGAAAAACTGTTTTTT. It yields the protein CASSLGRRGGDNEKLFF.

The genes are TRBV7-2 and TRBJ1-2; D gene uncertain. This CDR3 has 14 residues. CDR1 is SGHTA and CDR2 is FQGNSA in the germline V gene. The ends were cut back, 1 base at V and 6 bases at J, with 12 bases in the middle. The CDR3 here is CASSLGRDLDGYTF. The DNA of the CDR3 is TGTGCCAGCAGCTTAGGGAGGGATCTAGATGGCTACACCTTC.

This chain uses TRBV28 with TRBJ2-1; 7 bases align to TRBD1. The junction had 10 bases not matched to a gene; V was cut back by 6 bases and J by 5 bases. The germline gives CDR1 MDHEN, CDR2 SYDVKM. The CDR3 length is 15 residues. The CDR3: CASSIPRGLDNEQFF. DNA of the CDR3: TGTGCCAGCAGCATTCCAAGGGGGCTGGACAATGAGCAGTTCTTC. Variable domain in full (rest from reference TRBV28 and TRBJ2-1): DVKVTQSSRYLVKRTGEKVFLECVQDMDHENMFWYRQDPGLGLRLIYFSYDVKMKEKGDIPEGYSVSREKKERFSLILESASTNQTSMYLCASSIPRGLDNEQFFGPGTRLTVL.

The CDR3 loop reads CASSLEAYYEQYF. In nucleotides, the CDR3 is TGTGCCAGCAGCCTTGAGGCGTACTACGAGCAGTACTTC. This rearrangement joins TRBV6-5 to TRBJ2-7; D unclear. CDR3 length: 13 residues. Germline loops: CDR1 MNHEY, CDR2 SVGAGI. V gave up 6 bases and J gave up 3 bases, with 12 bases separating them.

The chain employs TRBV29-1 and TRBJ1-2; the D gene is possibly TRBD1 (6 bases). The CDR3 consists of 13 residues. Deletions cut 2 bases from V and 6 bases from J, with 13 bases between. The germline V gene encodes CDR1 SQVTM and CDR2 ANQGSEA. CDR3 amino acids: CSVEKQGRDGYTF. The CDR3 bases are TGCAGCGTTGAAAAACAGGGTAGGGATGGCTACACCTTC.

In DNA, the CDR3 is TGTGCCAGCAGTTTACAGGGGACGAATGGCTACACCTTC. Protein: CASSLQGTNGYTF. J is TRBJ1-2 and V is TRBV27, with TRBD1 as a possible D gene (6 bases). Trimming took 2 bases from V and 6 from J, leaving 10 bases between them. The CDR3 runs 13 residues. CDR1 and CDR2 (germline): MNHEY, SMNVEV (reference sequence).

As regards this clone: Additional DNA sequences in this sample encode the identical CDR3. This CDR3 reads CASSPLAGGNTGELFF. Written as DNA, the CDR3 is TGCGCCAGCAGCCCGCTAGCGGGGGGGAACACCGGGGAGCTGTTTTTT. The V and J genes are TRBV5-1 and TRBJ2-2; 11 nucleotides match TRBD2. With 4 bases clipped from V and 1 base from J, the junction kept 3 bases outside the gene matches. The CDR3 contains 16 residues. CDR1 is SGHRS, CDR2 YFSETQ, per germline.